These 15 T cell receptor beta chains were sequenced from one sample in a study of blood T cell repertoires in COVID-19. Generated by immunoSEQ multiplex PCR, the TCRdb table keeps only in-frame clones and is missing some. The sample records over 350,000 clones, about 89% being singletons. The specimen sequenced was PBMCs or T cells enriched from blood (not recorded which). Receptors were obtained from a woman in her thirties or forties who had been exposed to COVID-19.

The J gene is TRBJ1-1, the V gene TRBV30, with unresolved D. Trimming stripped 0 bases from V and 4 bases from J, with 18 bases between. This CDR3 has 16 residues. Germline CDR1 GTSNPN, CDR2 SVGIG (reference sequence). This CDR3 reads CAWSVRRRDGGTEAFF. CDR3 DNA: TGTGCCTGGAGTGTAAGGAGGAGGGATGGTGGCACTGAAGCTTTCTTT. The full variable domain, rest sourced from reference TRBV30 and TRBJ1-1, is SQTIHQWPATLVQPVGSPLSLECTVEGTSNPNLYWYRQAAGRGLQLLFYSVGIGQISSEVPQNLSASRPQDRQFILSSKKLLLSDSGFYLCAWSVRRRDGGTEAFFGQGTRLTVV.

The chain carries TRBV6-1 and TRBJ1-5; D unclear. The CDR3 extends over 16 amino acids. Trimming stripped 2 bases from V and 1 base from J, with 12 bases between. Germline CDR1 and CDR2: MNHNS and SASEGT. This CDR3 is CASSEPALRSNQPQHF. In nucleotides, the CDR3 is TGTGCCAGCAGTGAACCCGCCCTTCGGAGCAATCAGCCCCAGCATTTT.

Only a few counts were recorded for this clone. The chain is built from TRBV30 and TRBJ2-7; D gene unclear. The CDR3 is 14 residues long. Germline V gives CDR1 GTSNPN, CDR2 SVGIG (reference sequence). With 0 bases removed from V and 4 bases from J, the gap between germline ends came to 13 bases. CDR3 protein: CAWSVPLNQYEQYF. CDR3 DNA: TGTGCCTGGAGTGTACCCTTAAACCAGTACGAGCAGTACTTC.

This chain uses TRBV7-2 with TRBJ2-3; 14 bases agree with TRBD2. Trimming cost V 5 bases and J 6 bases; bases outside gene matches: 10. Germline assignment: CDR1 SGHTA and CDR2 FQGNSA. The CDR3 runs 17 residues. The CDR3: CASSPGTSGSDMDTQYF. The CDR3 DNA reads TGTGCCAGCAGCCCAGGGACTAGCGGGAGCGACATGGATACGCAGTATTTT.

This clone was recorded a few times. The CDR3 bases are TGCGCCAGCAGTGAGTCGGTGGGGGCAAACACCGGGGAGCTGTTTTTT. Amino acids: CASSESVGANTGELFF. J is TRBJ2-2 and V is TRBV10-1, with TRBD1 as a possible D gene (6 bases). V lost 0 bases and J lost 2, with 10 bases in between. Germline V gives CDR1 WNHNN, CDR2 SYGVQD (reference sequence). The length of the CDR3 is 16 residues.

The chain employs TRBV7-2 and TRBJ2-2; D gene uncertain. CDR1 SGHTA and CDR2 FQGNSA come from the germline V gene. V was pared by 5 bases and J by 3 bases, with 13 bases between. The CDR3 covers 15 residues. DNA of the CDR3: TGTGCCAGCAGCCCGCGGCGAGTCCACACCGGGGAGCTGTTTTTT. This gives the protein CASSPRRVHTGELFF.

V usage is TRBV5-1 and J usage is TRBJ1-1; the D is unclear. This CDR3 is 16 amino acids long. Germline V lookup: CDR1 SGHRS, CDR2 YFSETQ. Trimming cost V 0 bases and J 4 bases, with 16 bases left between them. CDR3 bases: TGCGCCAGCAGCTTGGTGATGTCGGGGAGGGCCACTGAAGCTTTCTTT. It specifies CASSLVMSGRATEAFF.

This chain connects TRBV25-1 to TRBJ2-7; 7 bases agree with TRBD1. V trimming: 7 bases; J trimming: 3 bases; junction bases outside the gene matches: 3. Germline CDR1 MGHDK, CDR2 SYGVNS. This CDR3 contains 12 residues. The CDR3 DNA follows: TGTGCCAGCACCGGGGACAGCTACGAGCAGTACTTC. Protein product: CASTGDSYEQYF.

This clone was detected only once. The V gene is TRBV12-3 or TRBV12-4, the J gene TRBJ1-1; D is unresolved. The CDR3 contains 12 residues. The V end lost 2 bases, the J end lost 6 bases, and 7 bases lay between the germline ends. CDR3 DNA sequence: TGTGCCAGCAGTTTATTTATCTCTGAAGCTTTCTTT. Its translation: CASSLFISEAFF.

The chain links TRBV11-2 to TRBJ1-6; the match to TRBD1 covers 8 bases. Germline assignment: CDR1 SGHAT and CDR2 FQNNGV. This CDR3 is built from 16 residues. V shed 4 bases and J 4 bases; nucleotides not matched to a gene: 6. CDR3: CASSSGQGPYNSPLHF. The CDR3 DNA sequence: TGTGCCAGCAGCTCCGGACAGGGACCATATAATTCACCCCTCCACTTT.

V gene TRBV30 combines with J gene TRBJ2-7; weak D call: TRBD2 (5 bases). Germline V gives CDR1 GTSNPN, CDR2 SVGIG (reference sequence). The V end was cut by 2 bases, the J end by 5 bases, with 7 bases between. The CDR3 has 11 residues. The CDR3 DNA follows: TGTGCCTGGAGTTTCGGGAACGAGCAGTACTTC. It yields the protein CAWSFGNEQYF.

The gene calls are TRBV12-3 or TRBV12-4 and TRBJ1-1, with a weak D call TRBD1 (5 bases). This CDR3 has 13 residues. V was trimmed by 2 bases and J by 11 bases, leaving 15 bases between them. For the CDR3, the DNA is TGTGCCAGCAGTTTATTTTTATACGGGGGGGCTTTCTTT. Amino acid sequence: CASSLFLYGGAFF.

The J gene is TRBJ1-1, the V gene TRBV27, with D unresolved. The CDR3 runs to 14 residues. Germline CDR1 MNHEY, CDR2 SMNVEV (reference sequence). Trimming stripped 0 bases from V and 7 bases from J, with 12 bases between. The DNA for the CDR3 is TGTGCCAGCAGTTTATCGCCAACAGCCCTTGAAGCTTTCTTT. This codes for CASSLSPTALEAFF.

At least ten counts were recorded for this clone. The V call is TRBV7-2, the J call TRBJ2-3; 7 bases agree with TRBD2. V was pared by 5 bases and J by 4 bases, with 9 bases of the junction left unmatched. The CDR3 totals 15 residues. The V gene's germline CDR1 is SGHTA and CDR2 FQGNSA. Written as DNA, the CDR3 is TGTGCCAGCAGCCCCCAAACTAGCGCGGCAGATACGCAGTATTTT. Translated: CASSPQTSAADTQYF.

The gene calls are TRBV5-1 and TRBJ2-7; 9 bases fit TRBD1. After removal of 3 bases from V and 3 bases from J, the junction contained 4 bases not matched to a gene. The CDR3 length is 14 residues. Germline V CDR1 and CDR2: SGHRS, YFSETQ. The CDR3 DNA is TGCGCCAGCAGCTCACAGGGGGCAGACTACGAGCAGTACTTC. It is translated as CASSSQGADYEQYF.